The 2 T cell receptor beta chains reported below all come from one sample, sequenced in a study of vaccination and CD4 T cells after COVID-19. Treatment denoted: roughly 10-day PBMC culture with coronavirus spike peptide pools or control peptides (ViraFEST assay). These receptors' targets are unknown. Cultured CD4+ T cell DNA underwent sequencing with the Oncomine TCR Beta short-read assay. One entry per CDR3 protein results from TCRdb running MiXCR on the PCR reads. The table shows about 18,000 distinct CDR3 sequences, with roughly half occurring only once. The sample was CD4+ T cells from blood, cultured in vitro. All receptors derive from a human donor who had recovered from COVID-19.

The chain joins TRBV20-1 to TRBJ1-1, with D unclear. Germline loops: CDR1 DFQATT, CDR2 SNEGSKA (reference sequence). The germline V and J ends were trimmed by 0 bases and 2 bases, with 13 bases remaining between them. This CDR3 comprises 15 residues. The CDR3 region is CSARDPNNLNTEAFF. Here the CDR3 DNA reads TGCAGTGCTAGAGATCCAAACAATTTAAACACTGAAGCTTTCTTT.

V and J are TRBV11-3 and TRBJ2-2, with D tentatively TRBD2 (5 bases). The ends were cut back, 5 bases at V and 5 bases at J, with 15 bases in the middle. Germline V gives CDR1 SGHNT, CDR2 YENEEA. The CDR3 has 15 amino acids. The CDR3 DNA reads as TGTGCCAGCAGCCGGAATCCTACTAGTACCGGGGAGCTGTTTTTT. Translating gives CASSRNPTSTGELFF.